The next 27 T cell receptor beta chains were all read from a single sample in a study of spatial heterogeneity in lung cancer. Broader study findings: It was found that expanded intratumoral alpha and beta TCR counts tracked tumor mutation counts.

Time point denoted: sample taken at primary tumor resection. TCRdb re-called the 5' RACE reads with MiXCR, one entry per CDR3 protein. Here the sample spans 8,500 to 13,000 distinct CDR3 sequences, roughly 13% being singletons. No antigen is known for these receptors. The sequenced sample was lung tumor tissue, obtained at surgery. Receptor source: a male donor with early-stage non-small cell lung cancer.

The V gene is TRBV4-3, the J gene TRBJ1-5; D not resolved. This CDR3 spans 13 amino acids. Germline V gene sequence: CDR1 LGHNA, CDR2 YSLEER. The V end was cut by 0 bases, the J end by 6 bases, with 6 bases between. For the CDR3, the DNA is TGCGCCAGCAGCCAAGATCCGGTTCAGCCCCAGCATTTT. Its protein is CASSQDPVQPQHF.

The rearrangement uses TRBV29-1 and TRBJ1-5; D call uncertain. The germline V gene encodes CDR1 SQVTM and CDR2 ANQGSEA. V dropped 4 bases and J dropped 8 bases, with 15 bases sitting between them. The CDR3 has 13 amino acids. In nucleotides, the CDR3 is TGCAGCGTTGGTGCTTCCCTGGAGGAGCCCCAGCATTTT. The encoded protein is CSVGASLEEPQHF.

The rearrangement links TRBV30 to TRBJ2-7; possibly TRBD1 for D (6 bases). V dropped 3 bases and J dropped 1 base, with 13 bases sitting between them. Germline V gene sequence: CDR1 GTSNPN, CDR2 SVGIG (reference sequence). The CDR3 runs 14 residues. CDR3 region: CAWSVGGASYEQYF. The CDR3 region has the DNA TGTGCCTGGAGCGTTGGGGGCGCATCCTACGAGCAGTACTTC.

CDR3 DNA sequence: TGCGCCAGCAGCCCCTGGTGGGGGGTTAACAATGAGCAGTTCTTC. Protein: CASSPWWGVNNEQFF. V gene TRBV4-3 combines with J gene TRBJ2-1; the D gene is possibly TRBD2 (6 bases). This CDR3 has 15 amino acids. Trimming removed 4 bases at V and 5 bases at J, with 15 bases between. The germline V gene has CDR1 LGHNA and CDR2 YSLEER.

This clonotype was seen ten or more times. The CDR3 DNA sequence: TGTGCCAGCGGGACGGACTCCTACGAGCAGTACTTC. Its translation is CASGTDSYEQYF. The chain carries TRBV9 and TRBJ2-7; D might be TRBD1 or TRBD2, each matching 5 bases. Trimming took off 7 bases at V and 0 bases at J, with 8 bases between the two ends. Germline CDR1 reads SGDLS; CDR2 reads YYNGEE. The CDR3 loop spans 12 amino acids.

This clonotype was seen once. The chain links TRBV2 to TRBJ1-1; TRBD1 matches at 9 bases. The germline gives CDR1 SNHLY, CDR2 FYNNEI. The CDR3 has 14 amino acids. The ends lost 4 bases at V and 6 bases at J; junction bases unmatched: 6. As DNA, the CDR3 is TGTGCCAGCAGTGGGGACAGGGAAGTTGCTGAAGCTTTCTTT. Residues: CASSGDREVAEAFF.

The chain recombines TRBV6-5 with TRBJ1-1; possibly TRBD1 for D (5 bases). The CDR3 contains 13 residues. CDR1 and CDR2 from the germline V gene are MNHEY and SVGAGI. The CDR3 loop reads CSSLDIMNTEAFF. The CDR3 nucleotides read TGTTCTTCTCTGGACATCATGAACACTGAAGCTTTCTTT.

This clonotype was counted a few times. The chain combines TRBV19 with TRBJ1-2, with a possible D match to TRBD1 (5 bases). Germline lookup yields CDR1 LNHDA and CDR2 SQIVND (reference sequence). V lost 5 bases, J lost 4 bases, and 17 bases lay in between. The CDR3 is 15 residues long. The CDR3 DNA sequence: TGTGCCAGTAGTCGCCGTTCAGGGTTGGGCTATGGCTACACCTTC. It codes for CASSRRSGLGYGYTF.

The chain uses TRBV5-4 and TRBJ2-2, with a possible D match to TRBD1 (6 bases). Germline V gene sequence: CDR1 SGHNT, CDR2 YYREEE (reference sequence). The CDR3 has 14 amino acids. Trimming took 3 bases from V and 8 from J, leaving 14 bases between them. In DNA form, the CDR3 reads TGTGCCAGCAGCTCGGCAGGGGTAGTAGGGGAGCTGTTTTTT. This sequence encodes CASSSAGVVGELFF.

This clonotype was found many times. The chain is built from TRBV20-1 and TRBJ1-2; D remains unclear. Germline lookup yields CDR1 DFQATT and CDR2 SNEGSKA (reference sequence). Trimming shortened V by 0 bases and J by 0 bases, and 5 bases separated the two germline ends. The CDR3 is 13 residues long. CDR3 sequence (DNA): TGCAGTGCTAGAGATCAGACTAACTATGGCTACACCTTC. It is translated as CSARDQTNYGYTF.

This clonotype showed up many times. The chain is built from TRBV6-1 and TRBJ1-1; D not resolved. Trimming stripped 1 base from V and 3 bases from J, with 6 bases between. This CDR3 region has 13 residues. CDR1 MNHNS and CDR2 SASEGT come from the germline V gene. CDR3 DNA sequence: TGTGCCAGCAGTGAAGTCCAGGACACTGAAGCTTTCTTT. This sequence encodes CASSEVQDTEAFF.

The rearrangement links TRBV4-2 to TRBJ2-2; D assignment may be TRBD1 or TRBD2 (5 bases each). CDR1 and CDR2 (germline): LGHNA, YNFKEQ. V was pared by 3 bases and J by 3 bases, with 8 bases between. The CDR3 extends over 14 amino acids. The CDR3 nucleotides are TGTGCCAGCAGCCAGGGGGTGGACACCGGGGAGCTGTTTTTT. Protein product: CASSQGVDTGELFF.

This clonotype was seen ten or more times. The chain couples TRBV6-5 to TRBJ2-4, with D possibly being TRBD2 (6 bases). CDR3 length equals 15 residues. Trimming took off 4 bases at V and 2 bases at J, with 12 bases between the two ends. Germline values: CDR1 MNHEY, CDR2 SVGAGI. As DNA, the CDR3 is TGTGCCAGCAGTTCCAGCCGGGGGACCAAAAACATTCAGTACTTC. This encodes CASSSSRGTKNIQYF.

This clonotype is judged medium-sized. V is TRBV28 and J is TRBJ2-2, with 10 bases fitting TRBD1. V lost 7 bases and J lost 5; bases outside the gene matches: 7. The CDR3 loop spans 15 amino acids. Germline V gene lookup returns CDR1 MDHEN and CDR2 SYDVKM. In DNA form, the CDR3 reads TGTGCCAGCACCCCGGGACAGGGGATGACCGGGGAGCTGTTTTTT. It codes for CASTPGQGMTGELFF.

This clonotype was recorded a few times. The chain carries TRBV5-1 and TRBJ2-7; D could derive from TRBD1 or TRBD2 (5 bases each). The CDR3 runs to 16 residues. Germline V gene sequence: CDR1 SGHRS, CDR2 YFSETQ. V was shortened by 3 bases and J by 0 bases, with 16 bases between the two germline ends. The CDR3 nucleotides read TGCGCCAGCAGCTCCCGGGACGGTCAAAGCTCCTACGAGCAGTACTTC. It codes for CASSSRDGQSSYEQYF. Combining the CDR3 with reference TRBV5-1 and TRBJ2-7 gives the whole variable domain KAGVTQTPRYLIKTRGQQVTLSCSPISGHRSVSWYQQTPGQGLQFLFEYFSETQRNKGNFPGRFSGRQFSNSRSEMNVSTLELGDSALYLCASSSRDGQSSYEQYFGPGTRLTVT.

This clonotype was counted many times. The chain has TRBV6-5 and TRBJ2-7; D call uncertain. Looked up from germline, CDR1 is MNHEY and CDR2 is SVGAGI. CDR3 size: 15 residues. Trimming left V 6 bases short and J 2 bases short, with 17 bases between. The CDR3 nucleotides are TGTGCCAGCAGCTCCGGTCCGCTTCTAGCCTACGAGCAGTACTTC. Protein sequence: CASSSGPLLAYEQYF.

The chain joins TRBV6-5 to TRBJ1-4; D may be TRBD1 (5 bases). Trimming took 6 bases from V and 7 from J, leaving 15 bases between them. Germline CDR1 MNHEY, CDR2 SVGAGI. The CDR3 contains 14 residues. The CDR3 region is CASSPQAASEKLFF. Here the CDR3 DNA reads TGTGCCAGCAGCCCACAGGCCGCCTCTGAAAAACTGTTTTTT.

This clonotype was seen many times. V and J are TRBV4-3 and TRBJ1-2; no reliable D call. Trimming removed 0 bases at V and 2 bases at J, with 10 bases between. From germline, CDR1 is LGHNA and CDR2 YSLEER. The CDR3 is 15 amino acids. The CDR3 loop is CASSQDATLNYGYTF. CDR3 sequence (DNA): TGCGCCAGCAGCCAAGATGCCACATTGAACTATGGCTACACCTTC.

The genes are TRBV4-3 and TRBJ2-3, with D possibly called TRBD1 or TRBD2 (5 bases each). In germline, CDR1 is LGHNA, CDR2 YSLEER. The CDR3 extends over 14 amino acids. Trimming took 2 bases from V and 1 from J, leaving 7 bases between them. The CDR3 protein is CASSQQGRTDTQYF. The CDR3 DNA is TGCGCCAGCAGCCAACAGGGACGCACAGATACGCAGTATTTT.

This chain connects TRBV20-1 to TRBJ2-3; D tentatively fits TRBD1 or TRBD2 (5 bases each). This CDR3 comprises 17 residues. Germline V gives CDR1 DFQATT, CDR2 SNEGSKA (reference sequence). Deletions cut 1 base from V and 4 bases from J, with 21 bases between. The CDR3 DNA is TGCAGTGCTAGAGTTGGGACCCGACTATTCGAATCAGATACGCAGTATTTT. It is translated as CSARVGTRLFESDTQYF.

In this sample, this clonotype turned up a few times. The V call is TRBV10-2, the J call TRBJ2-5; 8 nucleotides match TRBD2. With V trimmed by 4 bases and J by 4 bases, 11 bases remained unmatched. Germline CDR1 reads WSHSY; CDR2 reads SAAADI. CDR3 length: 16 residues. The CDR3 here is CASSARPGTRGETQYF. The CDR3, as DNA: TGCGCCAGCAGTGCCCGCCCGGGGACTAGGGGAGAGACCCAGTACTTC.

The rearrangement links TRBV7-9 to TRBJ1-1; D uncertain. The CDR3 sequence is 12 residues long. Germline assignment: CDR1 SEHNR and CDR2 FQNEAQ (reference sequence). V dropped 5 bases and J dropped 3 bases, with 7 bases sitting between them. The CDR3 loop is CASSPRDTEAFF. For the CDR3, the DNA is TGTGCCAGCAGCCCGAGGGACACTGAAGCTTTCTTT. Together with reference TRBV7-9 and TRBJ1-1, the CDR3 gives the full variable domain: DTGVSQNPRHKITKRGQNVTFRCDPISEHNRLYWYRQTLGQGPEFLTYFQNEAQLEKSRLLSDRFSAERPKGSFSTLEIQRTEQGDSAMYLCASSPRDTEAFFGQGTRLTVV.

This chain joins TRBV18 and TRBJ1-3, with D perhaps matching TRBD1 (5 bases). Germline lookup yields CDR1 KGHSH and CDR2 LQKENI. The V end was cut by 6 bases, the J end by 2 bases, with 11 bases between. The CDR3 consists of 14 residues. The CDR3: CASSTGAPGNTIYF. DNA of the CDR3: TGTGCCAGCTCCACAGGAGCTCCTGGAAACACCATATATTTT.

CDR3 sequence (DNA): TGTGCCAGCACCCTATACAGGGGGAGCAATCAGCCCCAGCATTTT. Translation gives CASTLYRGSNQPQHF. The chain recombines TRBV28 with TRBJ1-5; TRBD1 matches 8 bases. Germline V lookup: CDR1 MDHEN, CDR2 SYDVKM. The J segment lost 1 base and the V segment lost 7 bases, leaving 6 bases of the junction unmatched. The CDR3 sequence is 15 residues long.

Many counts were recorded for this clonotype. The genes are TRBV20-1 and TRBJ1-2; D is unresolved. Germline CDR1 DFQATT, CDR2 SNEGSKA (reference sequence). Trimming cost V 0 bases and J 2 bases, with 7 bases left between them. The CDR3 runs to 13 residues. CDR3 sequence: CSARDMGNYGYTF. The DNA for the CDR3 is TGCAGTGCTAGAGATATGGGCAACTATGGCTACACCTTC.

V is TRBV4-2 and J is TRBJ2-7, with 8 bases matching TRBD1. The CDR3 is 14 residues long. Per the germline V gene, CDR1 is LGHNA and CDR2 is YNFKEQ. Trimming removed 4 bases from V and 6 bases from J; junction bases left unmatched: 8. The CDR3 loop is CASSLPDREAEQYF. CDR3 coding DNA: TGTGCCAGCAGCCTCCCGGACAGGGAGGCCGAGCAGTACTTC.

This clonotype was counted many times. The V call is TRBV20-1, the J call TRBJ2-3; D is possibly TRBD1 (5 bases). Germline V gene sequence: CDR1 DFQATT, CDR2 SNEGSKA (reference sequence). The V gene lost 0 bases and the J gene lost 4 bases, with 11 bases spanning the gap. CDR3 length equals 14 residues. The CDR3 region has the DNA TGCAGTGCTAGAGATCAGGGTGGATCAGATACGCAGTATTTT. Its protein product is CSARDQGGSDTQYF.